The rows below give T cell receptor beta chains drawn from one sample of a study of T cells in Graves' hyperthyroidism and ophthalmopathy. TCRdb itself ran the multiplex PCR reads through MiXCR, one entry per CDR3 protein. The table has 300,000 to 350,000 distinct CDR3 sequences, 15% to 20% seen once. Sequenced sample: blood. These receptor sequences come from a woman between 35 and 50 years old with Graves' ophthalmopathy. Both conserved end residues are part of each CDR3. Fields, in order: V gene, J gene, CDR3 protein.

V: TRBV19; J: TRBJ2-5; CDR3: CASSILAGGGETQYF
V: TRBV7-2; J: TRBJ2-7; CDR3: CASSKPGGTYEQYF
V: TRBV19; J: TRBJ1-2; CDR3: CASSTRDIDGYTF
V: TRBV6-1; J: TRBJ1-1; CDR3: CASAMGNTEAFF
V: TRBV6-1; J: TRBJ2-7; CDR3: CASRKTVAAYEQYF
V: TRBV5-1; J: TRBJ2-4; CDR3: CASSLGHREGRNIQYF
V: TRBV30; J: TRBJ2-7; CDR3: CAVRDLTYERYF
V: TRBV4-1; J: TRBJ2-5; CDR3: CASSQDISGDWMYF
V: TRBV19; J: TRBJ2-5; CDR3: CASSILGLEETQYF
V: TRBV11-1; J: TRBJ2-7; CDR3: CASSSVTSGLGDEQYF
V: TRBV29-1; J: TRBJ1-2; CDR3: CSVEGVEGGYHYGYTF
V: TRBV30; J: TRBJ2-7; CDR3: CATGQGDEQYF
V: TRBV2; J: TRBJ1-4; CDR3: CASSLGEKLFF
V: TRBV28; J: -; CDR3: CASTLGGSSYEQFF
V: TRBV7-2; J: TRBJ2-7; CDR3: CASSLSAYEQYF
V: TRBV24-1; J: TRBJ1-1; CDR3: CATSDRGKTEAFF
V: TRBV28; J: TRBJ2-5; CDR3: CASVGGGQETQYF
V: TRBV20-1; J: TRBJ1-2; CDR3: CSANPPTITAYGYTF
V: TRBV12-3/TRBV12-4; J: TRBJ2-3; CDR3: CASSLALGADTQYF
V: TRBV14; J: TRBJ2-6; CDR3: CASSHRDRVLSGANVLTF
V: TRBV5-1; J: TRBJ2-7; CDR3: CASSQTGFGEQYF
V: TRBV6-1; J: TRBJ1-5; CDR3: CASSVRSNQPQHF
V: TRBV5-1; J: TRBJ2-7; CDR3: CANRRGVIYEQYF
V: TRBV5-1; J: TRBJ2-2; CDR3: CASSPLTANTGELFF
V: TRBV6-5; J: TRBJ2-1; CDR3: CASSYVQGNEQFF
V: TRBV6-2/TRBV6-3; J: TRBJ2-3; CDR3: CASSYDFQEDTDTQYF
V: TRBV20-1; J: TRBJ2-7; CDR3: CSARDHTGVFYEQYF
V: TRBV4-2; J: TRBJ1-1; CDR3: CASSRAWDRQGSTEAFF
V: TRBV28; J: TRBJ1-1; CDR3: CASTFGERDTEAFF
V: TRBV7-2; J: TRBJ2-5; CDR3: CASSSWTLTRVETQYF
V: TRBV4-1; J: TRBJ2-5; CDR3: CASSLLAGSREETQYF
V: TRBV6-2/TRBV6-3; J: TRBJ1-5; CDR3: CASSRAPGQSNQPQHF
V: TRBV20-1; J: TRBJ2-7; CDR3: CSARAPATAEQYF
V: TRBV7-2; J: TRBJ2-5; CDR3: CASSLAMGRKETQYF